This TCR beta chain was obtained from a study of Graves' ophthalmopathy and Graves' hyperthyroidism. Study-wide context: Investigators collected peripheral blood at initial diagnosis, before any treatment was given. General study results and limits: Sensitivity reached more than 70% and specificity about 72% when the model predicted ophthalmopathy progression. Most thyroid clonotypes expanded beyond 0.001 frequency were also found in blood.

TCR beta CDR3 amplification used RNA transcripts. The workflow started with a first-round RT-PCR run with HTBI primers and then moved on to a second-round multiplex PCR. TCRdb re-derived calls from the multiplex PCR reads in MiXCR, one entry per CDR3 protein. The table shows about 420,000 distinct CDR3 sequences, with roughly 21% occurring only once. About this clonotype itself: What it binds is unknown.

The CDR3 sequence is 17 residues long. Trimming shortened V by 0 bases and J by 1 base, and 15 bases separated the two germline ends. The chain recombines TRBV12-3 or TRBV12-4 with TRBJ1-1; D remains unclear. The specimen was peripheral blood. This clonotype was sampled from a woman younger than 35 with stable Graves' hyperthyroidism. In DNA, the CDR3 is TGTGCCAGCAGTTTAGCGGAGCTTATCACGCGGAACACTGAAGCTTTCTTT. The encoded protein is CASSLAELITRNTEAFF.